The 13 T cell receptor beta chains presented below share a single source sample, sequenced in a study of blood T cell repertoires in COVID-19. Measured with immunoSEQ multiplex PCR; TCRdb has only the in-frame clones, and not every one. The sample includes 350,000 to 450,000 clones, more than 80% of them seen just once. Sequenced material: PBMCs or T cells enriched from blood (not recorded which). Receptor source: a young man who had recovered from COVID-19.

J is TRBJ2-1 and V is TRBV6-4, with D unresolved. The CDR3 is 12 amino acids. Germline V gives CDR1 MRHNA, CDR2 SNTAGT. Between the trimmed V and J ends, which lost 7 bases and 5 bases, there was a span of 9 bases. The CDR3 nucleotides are TGTGCCAGCAAATCTAGAGACAATGAGCAGTTCTTC. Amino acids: CASKSRDNEQFF.

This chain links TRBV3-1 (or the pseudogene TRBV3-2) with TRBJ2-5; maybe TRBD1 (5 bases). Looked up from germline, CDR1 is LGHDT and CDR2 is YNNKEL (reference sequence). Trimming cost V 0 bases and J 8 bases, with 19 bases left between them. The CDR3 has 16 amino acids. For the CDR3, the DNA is TGTGCCAGCAGCCAAGATCGTGCCAGGGTCAGATATACCCAGTACTTC. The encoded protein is CASSQDRARVRYTQYF.

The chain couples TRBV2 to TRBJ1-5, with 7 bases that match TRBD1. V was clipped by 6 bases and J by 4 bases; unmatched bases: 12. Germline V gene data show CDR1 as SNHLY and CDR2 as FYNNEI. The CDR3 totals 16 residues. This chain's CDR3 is CASSQRQGFNNQPQHF. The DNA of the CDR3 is TGTGCCAGCAGCCAGAGACAGGGATTTAATAATCAGCCCCAGCATTTT.

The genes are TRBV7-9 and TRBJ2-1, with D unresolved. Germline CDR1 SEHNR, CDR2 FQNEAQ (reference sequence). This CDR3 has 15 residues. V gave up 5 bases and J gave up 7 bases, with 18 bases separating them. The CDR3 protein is CASSATGKPSNEQFF. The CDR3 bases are TGTGCCAGCAGCGCAACGGGTAAGCCTTCGAATGAGCAGTTCTTC.

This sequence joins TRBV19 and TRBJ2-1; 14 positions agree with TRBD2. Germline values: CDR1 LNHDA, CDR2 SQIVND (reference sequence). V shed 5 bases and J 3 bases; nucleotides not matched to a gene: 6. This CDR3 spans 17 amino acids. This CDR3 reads CASSPGLAGGLYNEQFF. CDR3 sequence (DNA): TGTGCCAGTAGTCCCGGACTAGCGGGAGGTCTCTACAATGAGCAGTTCTTC.

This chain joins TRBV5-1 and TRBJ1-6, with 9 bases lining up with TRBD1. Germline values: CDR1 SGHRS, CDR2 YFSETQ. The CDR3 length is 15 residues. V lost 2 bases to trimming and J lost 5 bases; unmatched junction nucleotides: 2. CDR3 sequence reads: CASSFGQGNNSPLHF. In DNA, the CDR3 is TGCGCCAGCAGCTTCGGACAGGGGAATAATTCACCCCTCCACTTT.

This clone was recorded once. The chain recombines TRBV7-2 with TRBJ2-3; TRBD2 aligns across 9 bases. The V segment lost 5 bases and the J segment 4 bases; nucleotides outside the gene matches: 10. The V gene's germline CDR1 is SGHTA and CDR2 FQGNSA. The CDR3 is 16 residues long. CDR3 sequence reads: CASSSPSGIRSDTQYF. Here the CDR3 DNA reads TGTGCCAGCAGCAGCCCTAGCGGGATCAGGTCAGATACGCAGTATTTT.

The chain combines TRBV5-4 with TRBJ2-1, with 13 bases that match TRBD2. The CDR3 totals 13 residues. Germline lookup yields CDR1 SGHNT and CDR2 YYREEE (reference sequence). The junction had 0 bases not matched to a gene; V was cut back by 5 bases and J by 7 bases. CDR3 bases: TGTGCCAGCAGACTAGCGGGAGGGAATGAGCAGTTCTTC. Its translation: CASRLAGGNEQFF.

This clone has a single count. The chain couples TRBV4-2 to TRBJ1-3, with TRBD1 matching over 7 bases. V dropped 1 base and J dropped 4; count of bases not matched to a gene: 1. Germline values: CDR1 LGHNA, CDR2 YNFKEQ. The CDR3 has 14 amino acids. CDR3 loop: CASSQAGQGNTIYF. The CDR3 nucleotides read TGTGCCAGCAGCCAAGCGGGACAGGGAAACACCATATATTTT.

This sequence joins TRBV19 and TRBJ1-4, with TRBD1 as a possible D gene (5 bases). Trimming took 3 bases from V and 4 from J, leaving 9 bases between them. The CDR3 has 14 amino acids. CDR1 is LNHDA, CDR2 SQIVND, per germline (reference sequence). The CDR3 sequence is CASSIRGLNEKLFF. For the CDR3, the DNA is TGTGCCAGTAGTATTCGGGGACTTAATGAAAAACTGTTTTTT.

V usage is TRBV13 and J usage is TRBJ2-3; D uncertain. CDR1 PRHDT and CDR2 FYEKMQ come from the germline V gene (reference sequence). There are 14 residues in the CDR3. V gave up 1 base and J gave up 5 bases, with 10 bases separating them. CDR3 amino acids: CASSLEPIGDTQYF. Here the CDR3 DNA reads TGTGCCAGCAGCTTAGAGCCGATTGGAGATACGCAGTATTTT.

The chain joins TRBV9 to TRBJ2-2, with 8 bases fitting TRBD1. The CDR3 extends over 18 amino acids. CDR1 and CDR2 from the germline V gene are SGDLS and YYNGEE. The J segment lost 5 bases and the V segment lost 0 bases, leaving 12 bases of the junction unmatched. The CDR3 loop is CASSVGGQGTTGTGELFF. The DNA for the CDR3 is TGTGCCAGCAGCGTAGGAGGACAGGGAACAACCGGTACCGGGGAGCTGTTTTTT.

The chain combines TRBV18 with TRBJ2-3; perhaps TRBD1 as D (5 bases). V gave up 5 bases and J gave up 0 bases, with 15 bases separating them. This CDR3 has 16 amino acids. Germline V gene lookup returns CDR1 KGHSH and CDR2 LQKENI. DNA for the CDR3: TGTGCCAGCTCAACTCGAACAGGATCTAGCACAGATACGCAGTATTTT. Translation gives CASSTRTGSSTDTQYF.